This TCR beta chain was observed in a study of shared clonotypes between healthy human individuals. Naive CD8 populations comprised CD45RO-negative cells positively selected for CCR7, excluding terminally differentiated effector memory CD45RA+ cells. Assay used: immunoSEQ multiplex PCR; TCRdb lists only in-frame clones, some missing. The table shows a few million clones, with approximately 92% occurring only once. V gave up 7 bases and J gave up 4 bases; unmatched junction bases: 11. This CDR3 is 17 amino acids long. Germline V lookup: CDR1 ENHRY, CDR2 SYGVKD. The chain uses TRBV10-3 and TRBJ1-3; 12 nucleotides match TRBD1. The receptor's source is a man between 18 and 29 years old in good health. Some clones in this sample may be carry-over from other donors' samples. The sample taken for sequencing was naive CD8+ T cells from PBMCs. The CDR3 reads CAITRPGQGAVGNTIYF. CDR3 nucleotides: TGTGCCATCACCCGGCCGGGACAGGGGGCCGTAGGAAACACCATATATTTT.